Each of the 8 T cell receptor beta chains below was sequenced from the same sample in a study of regulatory T cells in long-lasting Graves disease. Time point in this sample: newly diagnosed GD, antithyroid drugs for less than 3 months. The TCR library used RNA extracted from PBMCs. According to the study, TCR beta libraries were built with iRepertoire HTBI primers and CDR3-region Arm-PCR. TCRdb fed the multiplex PCR reads into MiXCR, producing one record per CDR3 protein. The sample yields a few hundred thousand distinct CDR3 sequences, about a sixth seen once. The specimen was peripheral blood mononuclear cells (PBMCs), collected at new diagnosis, from a patient treated with antithyroid drugs. The receptors come from a female donor with Graves disease.

This clonotype was counted between two and nine times. The chain joins TRBV19 to TRBJ2-7; D uncertain. CDR1 and CDR2 (germline): LNHDA, SQIVND (reference sequence). This CDR3 is 13 amino acids long. Trimming left V 4 bases short and J 9 bases short, with 16 bases between. The CDR3 DNA is TGTGCCAGTAGTACAGAAGATAGTAGTATGCAGTACTTC. It is translated as CASSTEDSSMQYF.

V gene TRBV5-5 combines with J gene TRBJ2-1, with D maybe TRBD2 (6 bases). The CDR3 is 15 amino acids. Germline V gives CDR1 SGHKS, CDR2 YYEKEE (reference sequence). Between the trimmed V and J ends, which lost 3 bases and 2 bases, there was a span of 12 bases. CDR3 amino acids: CASSSFGGAYNEQFF. For the CDR3, the DNA is TGTGCCAGCAGCTCATTCGGCGGGGCCTACAATGAGCAGTTCTTC.

This clonotype occurred many times. The chain combines TRBV7-2 with TRBJ2-7; 7 bases map to TRBD2. The germline gives CDR1 SGHTA, CDR2 FQGNSA. The trim removed 5 bases at V and 1 base at J, leaving 11 bases unmatched. CDR3 length: 16 residues. CDR3 amino acids: CASSRLAGPFSYEQYF. As DNA, the CDR3 is TGTGCCAGCAGCCGATTAGCGGGCCCCTTTTCCTACGAGCAGTACTTC.

This clonotype was counted many times. The CDR3, as DNA: TGTGCCAGCAGCGTAGACGGCAGGCAGAACACTGAAGCTTTCTTT. It is translated as CASSVDGRQNTEAFF. This rearrangement joins TRBV9 to TRBJ1-1, with no clear D. The CDR3 covers 15 residues. The V end lost 0 bases, the J end lost 1 base, and 10 bases lay between the germline ends. The germline V gene encodes CDR1 SGDLS and CDR2 YYNGEE.

This clonotype was seen repeatedly, ten times or more. The chain links TRBV14 to TRBJ2-3; 7 positions agree with TRBD2. The J call is in doubt because the DNA end fits TRBJ2-7 better. The CDR3 is 15 amino acids. CDR1 is SGHDN, CDR2 FVKESK, per germline. This CDR3 is CASSHGLGPSYEQYF. CDR3 bases: TGTGCCAGCAGCCATGGACTAGGTCCGTCCTACGAGCAGTACTTC.

This clonotype was recorded many times. The J gene is TRBJ2-1, the V gene TRBV7-9, with a tentative D call TRBD2 (5 bases). Trimming left V 2 bases short and J 10 bases short, with 15 bases between. The CDR3 consists of 14 residues. Germline V gene lookup returns CDR1 SEHNR and CDR2 FQNEAQ (reference sequence). The CDR3 loop reads CASSLIGGGQEQFF. The CDR3 bases are TGTGCCAGCAGCTTAATCGGTGGAGGCCAAGAGCAGTTCTTC.

This clonotype was detected many times. The chain links TRBV27 to TRBJ2-2; TRBD2 matches 7 bases. CDR3 size: 14 residues. Trimming cost V 5 bases and J 3 bases; bases outside gene matches: 3. In germline, CDR1 is MNHEY, CDR2 SMNVEV (reference sequence). The CDR3 sequence: CASSGGVYTGELFF. CDR3 sequence (DNA): TGTGCCAGCAGTGGGGGGGTCTACACCGGGGAGCTGTTTTTT.

The sample holds many counts of this clonotype. The chain joins TRBV3-1 to TRBJ2-1, with a possible D match to TRBD2 (5 bases). Germline CDR1 is LGHDT and CDR2 is YNNKEL (reference sequence). CDR3 size: 16 residues. Trimming left V 1 base short and J 3 bases short, with 13 bases between. The CDR3 reads CASSQATRARYNEQFF. DNA for the CDR3: TGTGCCAGCAGCCAAGCAACGCGGGCCCGCTACAATGAGCAGTTCTTC.